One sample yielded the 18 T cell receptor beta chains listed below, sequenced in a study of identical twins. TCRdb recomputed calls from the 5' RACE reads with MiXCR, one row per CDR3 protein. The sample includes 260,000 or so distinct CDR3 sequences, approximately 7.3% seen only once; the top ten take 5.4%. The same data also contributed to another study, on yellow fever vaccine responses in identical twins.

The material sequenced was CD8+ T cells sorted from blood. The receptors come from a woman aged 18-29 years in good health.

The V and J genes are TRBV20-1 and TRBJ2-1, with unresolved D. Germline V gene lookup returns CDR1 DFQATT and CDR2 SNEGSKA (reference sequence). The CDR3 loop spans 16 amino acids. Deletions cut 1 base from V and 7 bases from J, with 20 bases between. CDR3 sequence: CSARGPDLSTGNEQFF. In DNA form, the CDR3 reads TGCAGTGCTAGAGGACCGGACCTCTCGACTGGGAATGAGCAGTTCTTC.

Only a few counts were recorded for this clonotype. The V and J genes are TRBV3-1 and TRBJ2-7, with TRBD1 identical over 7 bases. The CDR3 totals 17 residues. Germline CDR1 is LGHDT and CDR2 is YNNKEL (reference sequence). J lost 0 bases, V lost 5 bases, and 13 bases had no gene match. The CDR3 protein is CASSGDSTGTDSYEQYF. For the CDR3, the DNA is TGTGCCAGCAGCGGAGATTCGACCGGGACAGACTCCTACGAGCAGTACTTC.

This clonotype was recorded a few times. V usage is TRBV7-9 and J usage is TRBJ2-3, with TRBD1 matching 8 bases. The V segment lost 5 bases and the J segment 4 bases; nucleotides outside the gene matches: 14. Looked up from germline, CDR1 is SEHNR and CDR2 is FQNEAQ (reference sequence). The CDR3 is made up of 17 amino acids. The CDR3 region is CASSPPQGRTGPDTQYF. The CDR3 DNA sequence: TGTGCCAGCAGCCCCCCTCAAGGCCGGACAGGGCCAGATACGCAGTATTTT.

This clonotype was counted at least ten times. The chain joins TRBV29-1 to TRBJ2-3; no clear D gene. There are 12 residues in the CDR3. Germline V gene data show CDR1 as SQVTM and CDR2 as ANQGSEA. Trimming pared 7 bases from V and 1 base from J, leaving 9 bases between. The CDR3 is CSGTGGTDTQYF. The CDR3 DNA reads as TGCAGCGGGACCGGTGGCACAGATACGCAGTATTTT.

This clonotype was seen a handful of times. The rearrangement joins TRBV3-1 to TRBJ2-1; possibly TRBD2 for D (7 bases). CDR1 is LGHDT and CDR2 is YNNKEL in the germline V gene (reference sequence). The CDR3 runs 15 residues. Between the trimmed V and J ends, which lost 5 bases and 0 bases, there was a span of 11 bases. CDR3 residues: CASSTRGGSYNEQFF. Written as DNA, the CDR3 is TGTGCCAGCAGCACAAGGGGGGGCTCCTACAATGAGCAGTTCTTC.

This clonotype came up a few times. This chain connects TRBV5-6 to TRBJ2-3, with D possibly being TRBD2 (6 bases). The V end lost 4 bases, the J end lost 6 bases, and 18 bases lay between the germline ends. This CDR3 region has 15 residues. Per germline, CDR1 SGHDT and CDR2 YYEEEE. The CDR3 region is CASSRGREWMDTQYF. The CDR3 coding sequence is TGTGCCAGCAGCAGGGGCCGGGAGTGGATGGATACGCAGTATTTT.

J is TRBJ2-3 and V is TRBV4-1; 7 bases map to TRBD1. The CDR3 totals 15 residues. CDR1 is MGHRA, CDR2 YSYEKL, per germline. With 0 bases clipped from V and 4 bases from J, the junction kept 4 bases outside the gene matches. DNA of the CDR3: TGCGCCAGCAGCCAAGATAGGGGGCTGGCAGATACGCAGTATTTT. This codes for CASSQDRGLADTQYF.

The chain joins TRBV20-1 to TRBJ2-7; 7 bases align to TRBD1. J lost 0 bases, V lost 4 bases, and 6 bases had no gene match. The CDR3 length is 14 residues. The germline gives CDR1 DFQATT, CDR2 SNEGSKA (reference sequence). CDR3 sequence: CSAIGQAYSYEQYF. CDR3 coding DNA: TGCAGTGCTATAGGACAGGCCTACTCCTACGAGCAGTACTTC.

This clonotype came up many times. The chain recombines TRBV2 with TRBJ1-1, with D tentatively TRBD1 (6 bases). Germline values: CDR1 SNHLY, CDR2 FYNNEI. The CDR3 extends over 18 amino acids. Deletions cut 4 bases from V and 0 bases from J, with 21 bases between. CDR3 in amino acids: CASSGHMGGGRLNTEAFF. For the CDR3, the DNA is TGTGCCAGCAGTGGACATATGGGGGGCGGTAGATTGAACACTGAAGCTTTCTTT.

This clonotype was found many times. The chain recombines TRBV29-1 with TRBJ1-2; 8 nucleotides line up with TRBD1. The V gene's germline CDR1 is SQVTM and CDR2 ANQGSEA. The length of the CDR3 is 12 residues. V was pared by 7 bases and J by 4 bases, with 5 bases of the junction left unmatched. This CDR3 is CSEFDRGYGYTF. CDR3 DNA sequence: TGCAGCGAATTCGACAGGGGCTATGGCTACACCTTC.

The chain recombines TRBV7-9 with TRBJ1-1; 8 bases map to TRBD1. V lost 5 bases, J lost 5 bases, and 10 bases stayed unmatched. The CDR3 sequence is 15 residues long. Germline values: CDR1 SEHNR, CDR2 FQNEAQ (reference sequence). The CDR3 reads CASSPDDRGGTEAFF. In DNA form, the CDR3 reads TGTGCCAGCAGCCCAGATGACAGGGGAGGTACTGAAGCTTTCTTT.

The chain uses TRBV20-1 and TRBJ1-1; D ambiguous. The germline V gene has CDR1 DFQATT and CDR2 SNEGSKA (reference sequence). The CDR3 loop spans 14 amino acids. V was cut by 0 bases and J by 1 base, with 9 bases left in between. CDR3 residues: CSARDGPWNTEAFF. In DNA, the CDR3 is TGCAGTGCTAGAGATGGACCCTGGAACACTGAAGCTTTCTTT.

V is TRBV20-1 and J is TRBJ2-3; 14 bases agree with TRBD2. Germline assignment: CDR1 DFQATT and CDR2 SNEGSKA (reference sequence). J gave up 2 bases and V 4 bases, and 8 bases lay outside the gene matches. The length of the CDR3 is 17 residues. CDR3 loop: CSATLPGLAGVTDTQYF. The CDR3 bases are TGCAGTGCTACCCTCCCGGGACTAGCGGGGGTCACAGATACGCAGTATTTT.

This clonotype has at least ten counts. In DNA, the CDR3 is TGCAGTGCTAGGTCTGCAACCGCGGTCCCCTCTGGAAACACCATATATTTT. Encoded protein: CSARSATAVPSGNTIYF. The chain uses TRBV20-1 and TRBJ1-3, with D hard to call. This CDR3 region has 17 residues. V was trimmed by 3 bases and J by 0 bases, leaving 18 bases between them. Germline CDR1 DFQATT, CDR2 SNEGSKA (reference sequence).

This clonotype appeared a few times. Written as DNA, the CDR3 is TGTGCCACCAGCAGAGGACATTCTAACTATGGCTACACCTTC. Translating it yields CATSRGHSNYGYTF. The V and J genes are TRBV15 and TRBJ1-2; no clear D. There are 14 residues in the CDR3. CDR1 is LNHNV, CDR2 YYDKDF, per germline (reference sequence). V was cut by 1 base and J by 0 bases, with 6 bases left in between. Looking up the rest from reference TRBV15 and TRBJ1-2 gives the full variable domain: DAMVIQNPRYQVTQFGKPVTLSCSQTLNHNVMYWYQQKSSQAPKLLFHYYDKDFNNEADTPDNFQSRRPNTSFCFLDIRSPGLGDTAMYLCATSRGHSNYGYTFGSGTRLTVV.

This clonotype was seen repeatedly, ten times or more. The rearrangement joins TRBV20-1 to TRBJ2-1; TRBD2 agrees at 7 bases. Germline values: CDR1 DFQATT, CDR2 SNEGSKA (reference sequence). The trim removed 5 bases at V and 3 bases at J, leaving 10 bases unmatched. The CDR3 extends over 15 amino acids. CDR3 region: CSAGSREVDYNEQFF. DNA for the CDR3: TGCAGTGCTGGTAGCCGGGAGGTGGACTACAATGAGCAGTTCTTC.

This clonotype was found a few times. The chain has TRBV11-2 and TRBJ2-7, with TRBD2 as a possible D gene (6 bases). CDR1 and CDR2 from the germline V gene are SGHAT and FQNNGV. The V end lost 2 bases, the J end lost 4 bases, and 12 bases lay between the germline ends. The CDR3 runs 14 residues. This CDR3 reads CASSLWERVYEQYF. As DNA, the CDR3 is TGTGCCAGCAGCTTATGGGAGCGGGTGTACGAGCAGTACTTC.

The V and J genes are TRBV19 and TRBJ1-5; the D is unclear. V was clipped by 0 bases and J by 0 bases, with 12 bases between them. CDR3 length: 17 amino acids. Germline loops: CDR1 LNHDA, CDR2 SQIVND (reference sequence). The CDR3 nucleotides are TGTGCCAGTAGTATAGAAGCCTCCGGTTTTAGCAATCAGCCCCAGCATTTT. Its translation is CASSIEASGFSNQPQHF.